These 32 T cell receptor beta chains came from one sample sequenced in a study of technical replicates of blood from a handful of donors. Generated by immunoSEQ multiplex PCR, the TCRdb table keeps only in-frame clones and is missing some. This repertoire shows 70,000 or so clones, about 90% found once; its top ten account for about 4.5%. Sample: PBMCs. These receptors were obtained from a human donor in good health. Some clones in this sample may be carry-over from other donors' samples.

The V call is TRBV7-3, the J call TRBJ1-1, with 8 bases that match TRBD1. This CDR3 spans 18 amino acids. V shed 5 bases and J 0 bases; nucleotides not matched to a gene: 14. Germline CDR1 and CDR2: SGHTA and FQGTGA. The CDR3, as DNA: TGTGCCAGCAGCCGAACAGGGACAGGAAGCCCCATGAACACTGAAGCTTTCTTT. Amino acid sequence: CASSRTGTGSPMNTEAFF. The whole variable domain, filled in from reference TRBV7-3 and TRBJ1-1, reads GAGVSQTPSNKVTEKGKYVELRCDPISGHTALYWYRQSLGQGPEFLIYFQGTGAADDSGLPNDRFFAVRPEGSVSTLKIQRTERGDSAVYLCASSRTGTGSPMNTEAFFGQGTRLTVV.

This chain uses TRBV4-1 with TRBJ2-1; D remains unclear. V dropped 0 bases and J dropped 0 bases, with 12 bases sitting between them. Germline assignment: CDR1 MGHRA and CDR2 YSYEKL. The CDR3 is 17 residues long. This CDR3 is CASSQDRRTTSYNEQFF. In nucleotides, the CDR3 is TGCGCCAGCAGCCAAGATAGACGAACTACCTCCTACAATGAGCAGTTCTTC.

The chain has TRBV7-2 and TRBJ2-1, with 14 bases identical to TRBD2. The CDR3 is 15 residues long. The V gene end was trimmed by 5 bases and the J gene end by 9 bases; junction bases not matched to a gene: 6. In germline, CDR1 is SGHTA, CDR2 FQGNSA. DNA of the CDR3: TGTGCCAGCAGCGGCGGGGGGACTAGCGGGGGTGAGCAGTTCTTC. Translation: CASSGGGTSGGEQFF.

This rearrangement joins TRBV4-1 to TRBJ1-5, with D unclear. The V and J ends lost 1 base and 5 bases respectively, with 18 bases between them. Germline-derived CDR1 and CDR2 are MGHRA and YSYEKL. There are 17 residues in the CDR3. Here the CDR3 reads CASSQGGRGERDQPQHF. DNA of the CDR3: TGCGCCAGCAGCCAAGGGGGTCGCGGGGAGAGAGATCAGCCCCAGCATTTT.

This chain joins TRBV27 and TRBJ2-7, with 9 positions matching TRBD1. Trimming took 4 bases from V and 5 from J; bases not matched to a gene: 6. This CDR3 is built from 14 residues. Germline V gene sequence: CDR1 MNHEY, CDR2 SMNVEV (reference sequence). The CDR3 region is CASSSGTGSNEQYF. As DNA, the CDR3 is TGTGCCAGCAGTTCCGGGACAGGGTCCAACGAGCAGTACTTC.

In DNA, the CDR3 is TGTGCCAGCAGTGACTTCGGGACTAGCACCTATGAGCAGTTCTTC. Translated, it gives CASSDFGTSTYEQFF. The gene calls are TRBV25-1 and TRBJ2-1; 9 bases fit TRBD2. The CDR3 extends over 15 amino acids. The ends lost 3 bases at V and 8 bases at J; junction bases unmatched: 8. Germline V CDR1 and CDR2: MGHDK, SYGVNS.

This clone has a handful of counts. The V call is TRBV6-1, the J call TRBJ1-2, with D uncertain. The CDR3 is 14 residues long. Deletions cut 7 bases from V and 2 bases from J, with 14 bases between. The germline gives CDR1 MNHNS, CDR2 SASEGT. The CDR3 bases are TGTGCCAGCACCTTAAAGCCAAGCAACTATGGCTACACCTTC. Its protein product is CASTLKPSNYGYTF.

In regard to this clone: Other nucleotide sequences from this sample produce the same CDR3. This sequence joins TRBV2 and TRBJ2-7; TRBD1 aligns across 9 bases. V was pared by 2 bases and J by 5 bases, with 1 base of the junction left unmatched. This CDR3 has 13 amino acids. Per the germline V gene, CDR1 is SNHLY and CDR2 is FYNNEI. The CDR3 DNA reads as TGTGCCAGCAGTGAAACAGGGGGCAACGAGCAGTACTTC. Encoded protein: CASSETGGNEQYF.

About this clone: The sample has other DNA sequences that encode this CDR3 too. The rearrangement links TRBV5-1 to TRBJ2-5; TRBD2 aligns across 9 bases. Germline V gene data show CDR1 as SGHRS and CDR2 as YFSETQ. The CDR3 loop spans 14 amino acids. J was trimmed by 4 bases and V by 2 bases; bases with no gene match: 3. CDR3 sequence reads: CASSFSGGGETQYF. The CDR3 DNA reads TGCGCCAGCAGCTTTAGCGGGGGTGGAGAGACCCAGTACTTC.

CDR3 sequence: CASSVQGASGEKLFF. CDR3 nucleotide sequence: TGCGCCAGCAGCGTCCAGGGGGCATCGGGTGAAAAACTGTTTTTT. The chain couples TRBV5-1 to TRBJ1-4, with 8 nucleotides matching TRBD1. Trimming removed 4 bases from V and 7 bases from J; junction bases left unmatched: 9. The germline V gene encodes CDR1 SGHRS and CDR2 YFSETQ. The CDR3 extends over 15 amino acids.

The V and J genes are TRBV27 and TRBJ1-5, with no clear D. Trimming removed 4 bases at V and 6 bases at J, with 13 bases between. This CDR3 spans 14 amino acids. Germline CDR1 reads MNHEY; CDR2 reads SMNVEV (reference sequence). The CDR3 loop is CASSSAGLGQPQHF. The DNA for the CDR3 is TGTGCCAGCAGTTCTGCGGGTTTGGGTCAGCCCCAGCATTTT.

The CDR3 spells CASSLGDYLDTQYF. The CDR3 nucleotides are TGCGCCAGCAGCTTGGGGGACTACCTAGATACGCAGTATTTT. This chain joins TRBV5-1 and TRBJ2-3, with 7 bases matching TRBD2. This CDR3 contains 14 residues. V was pared by 0 bases and J by 5 bases, with 3 bases of the junction left unmatched. CDR1 is SGHRS and CDR2 is YFSETQ in the germline V gene.

In this sample, this clone turned up once. This chain connects TRBV18 to TRBJ1-6, with a possible D match to TRBD1 (6 bases). The V and J ends lost 2 bases and 9 bases respectively, with 14 bases between them. Germline loops: CDR1 KGHSH, CDR2 LQKENI. CDR3 length: 15 amino acids. DNA of the CDR3: TGTGCCAGCTCACCAAGTGGGGGCTCTGGTTCACCCCTCCACTTT. Protein: CASSPSGGSGSPLHF. Full variable domain (outside the CDR3, taken from reference TRBV18 and TRBJ1-6): NAGVMQNPRHLVRRRGQEARLRCSPMKGHSHVYWYRQLPEEGLKFMVYLQKENIIDESGMPKERFSAEFPKEGPSILRIQQVVRGDSAAYFCASSPSGGSGSPLHFGNGTRLTVT.

The V and J genes are TRBV4-3 and TRBJ2-5; D is possibly TRBD1 (5 bases). V was cut by 0 bases and J by 5 bases, with 13 bases left in between. The CDR3 runs to 15 residues. Germline lookup yields CDR1 LGHNA and CDR2 YSLEER. The CDR3 coding sequence is TGCGCCAGCAGCCAAGATGTTCCAGGGTTGGAGACCCAGTACTTC. This gives the protein CASSQDVPGLETQYF.

This clone was observed once. The chain combines TRBV7-9 with TRBJ2-5; possible D gene TRBD1, 6 bases. CDR1 is SEHNR, CDR2 FQNEAQ, per germline (reference sequence). CDR3 length: 14 residues. V shed 6 bases and J shed 0 bases, with 11 bases lying between them. CDR3 nucleotide sequence: TGTGCCAGCAGTACAGGGAGAGACCAAGAGACCCAGTACTTC. Protein product: CASSTGRDQETQYF. Looking up the rest from reference TRBV7-9 and TRBJ2-5 gives the full variable domain: DTGVSQNPRHKITKRGQNVTFRCDPISEHNRLYWYRQTLGQGPEFLTYFQNEAQLEKSRLLSDRFSAERPKGSFSTLEIQRTEQGDSAMYLCASSTGRDQETQYFGPGTRLLVL.

CDR3 sequence: CASSSQAGKSSYNEQFF. The CDR3 DNA reads as TGTGCCAGCAGCTCCCAGGCCGGGAAAAGCTCCTACAATGAGCAGTTCTTC. The chain employs TRBV11-2 and TRBJ2-1; D possibly corresponds to TRBD2 (5 bases). The V gene lost 4 bases and the J gene lost 0 bases, with 16 bases spanning the gap. The CDR3 totals 17 residues. Germline CDR1 reads SGHAT; CDR2 reads FQNNGV.

The genes are TRBV5-1 and TRBJ2-1; 11 bases are shared with TRBD2. The J segment lost 8 bases and the V segment lost 6 bases, leaving 10 bases of the junction unmatched. This CDR3 is 15 amino acids long. The germline CDR1 and CDR2 sequences are SGHRS and YFSETQ. CDR3 coding DNA: TGCGCCAGCACTAACATAGCGGGGGGGCCTTATGAGCAGTTCTTC. Residues: CASTNIAGGPYEQFF.

The rearrangement uses TRBV7-9 and TRBJ2-1; TRBD2 aligns across 14 bases. CDR1 is SEHNR, CDR2 FQNEAQ, per germline (reference sequence). V lost 5 bases and J lost 8; bases outside the gene matches: 5. The CDR3 is 15 amino acids. For the CDR3, the DNA is TGTGCCAGCAGCATGGGACTAGCGGGAGTGGATGAGCAGTTCTTC. This translates into CASSMGLAGVDEQFF.

This rearrangement joins TRBV7-9 to TRBJ2-4; D is perhaps TRBD2 (6 bases). Germline V gene data show CDR1 as SEHNR and CDR2 as FQNEAQ (reference sequence). V lost 1 base and J 9 bases, leaving 13 bases between the germline ends. The CDR3 spans 14 residues. CDR3 sequence: CASSLESGVGIQYF. DNA of the CDR3: TGTGCCAGCAGCTTAGAATCGGGAGTTGGCATTCAGTACTTC. Combining the CDR3 with reference TRBV7-9 and TRBJ2-4 gives the whole variable domain DTGVSQNPRHKITKRGQNVTFRCDPISEHNRLYWYRQTLGQGPEFLTYFQNEAQLEKSRLLSDRFSAERPKGSFSTLEIQRTEQGDSAMYLCASSLESGVGIQYFGAGTRLSVL.

The chain joins TRBV10-3 to TRBJ1-2; 9 positions agree with TRBD1. CDR3 length: 13 residues. Germline V lookup: CDR1 ENHRY, CDR2 SYGVKD. V shed 6 bases and J 6 bases; nucleotides not matched to a gene: 5. In DNA, the CDR3 is TGTGCCATCAGGGCTACAGGGGGCAATGGCTACACCTTC. It is translated as CAIRATGGNGYTF.

This chain connects TRBV6-1 to TRBJ1-5; D may be TRBD1 (5 bases). This CDR3 is built from 14 residues. Germline-derived CDR1 and CDR2 are MNHNS and SASEGT. V lost 2 bases and J lost 7, with 12 bases in between. The CDR3 sequence is CASSETQGGQPQHF. DNA of the CDR3: TGTGCCAGCAGTGAAACGCAGGGAGGGCAGCCCCAGCATTTT.

J is TRBJ1-2 and V is TRBV27; a possible D gene is TRBD1 (5 bases). The V end was cut by 1 base, the J end by 4 bases, with 25 bases between. The CDR3 runs 19 residues. Germline assignment: CDR1 MNHEY and CDR2 SMNVEV (reference sequence). This CDR3 is CASSLYGLQGGELGYGYTF. CDR3 in DNA: TGTGCCAGCAGTTTATATGGGTTGCAGGGAGGGGAGCTAGGCTATGGCTACACCTTC.

This clone came up once. This chain links TRBV5-1 with TRBJ1-2, with a possible D match to TRBD1 (5 bases). Germline V lookup: CDR1 SGHRS, CDR2 YFSETQ. The CDR3 sequence is 14 residues long. Trimming removed 7 bases at V and 2 bases at J, with 15 bases between. The chain's CDR3 is CASGRGDSNYGYTF. The CDR3 DNA is TGCGCCAGCGGTCGGGGGGATTCAAACTATGGCTACACCTTC.

In its sample, this clone was seen a few times. The chain is built from TRBV14 and TRBJ1-1; no reliable D call. V gave up 4 bases and J gave up 5 bases, with 11 bases separating them. This CDR3 has 13 residues. The germline gives CDR1 SGHDN, CDR2 FVKESK. The CDR3 sequence: CASSLYRGTEAFF. CDR3 DNA: TGTGCCAGCAGCCTATATCGCGGTACTGAAGCTTTCTTT.

A note on this clone: The junction does not match germline at one end; this may be a read error. J is TRBJ2-2 and V is TRBV18; D gene ambiguous. CDR3 size: 15 residues. CDR1 is KGHSH and CDR2 is LQKENI in the germline V gene. CDR3 amino acids: CASSPTPTNTGELFF. The CDR3 DNA sequence: TGTGCCAGCTCACCAACCCCCACCAACACGGGGGAGCTGTTTTTT.

This chain connects TRBV16 to TRBJ1-5; possible D gene TRBD1, 6 bases. Germline V gene data show CDR1 as KGHSY and CDR2 as FQNENV. V lost 4 bases and J lost 7, with 20 bases in between. This CDR3 spans 16 amino acids. The CDR3 protein is CASSPERGALGQPQHF. CDR3 DNA sequence: TGTGCCAGCAGCCCTGAACGGGGGGCGTTAGGCCAGCCCCAGCATTTT.

The CDR3 reads CASMSSGNTIYF. The CDR3 DNA follows: TGTGCCAGTATGAGCTCTGGAAACACCATATATTTT. The V call is TRBV19, the J call TRBJ1-3, with D hard to call. V lost 7 bases to trimming and J lost 0 bases, with 4 bases between them. The CDR3 extends over 12 amino acids. CDR1 LNHDA and CDR2 SQIVND come from the germline V gene (reference sequence).

The rearrangement joins TRBV29-1 to TRBJ2-7, with 8 bases that match TRBD2. Germline loops: CDR1 SQVTM, CDR2 ANQGSEA. Germline trimming cut 1 base from V and 2 bases from J; bases unmatched to any gene: 1. The CDR3 runs to 13 residues. The DNA for the CDR3 is TGCAGCGTTGAAGGGCGGGGGGCCTACGAGCAGTACTTC. Amino acids: CSVEGRGAYEQYF.

This rearrangement joins TRBV6-5 to TRBJ2-6; D remains unclear. Between the trimmed V and J ends, which lost 4 bases and 4 bases, there was a span of 5 bases. The CDR3 runs to 13 residues. Looked up from germline, CDR1 is MNHEY and CDR2 is SVGAGI. The DNA for the CDR3 is TGTGCCAGCAGTTCCCCGGGGGCCAACGTCCTGACTTTC. Translation gives CASSSPGANVLTF.

The chain carries TRBV4-1 and TRBJ2-1; D might be TRBD2 (5 bases). V was clipped by 0 bases and J by 8 bases, with 8 bases between them. This CDR3 region has 13 residues. Germline V lookup: CDR1 MGHRA, CDR2 YSYEKL. The chain's CDR3 is CASSQDTGDEQFF. DNA for the CDR3: TGCGCCAGCAGCCAAGATACCGGGGATGAGCAGTTCTTC.

The chain has TRBV19 and TRBJ2-3, with TRBD2 as a possible D gene (6 bases). The CDR3 covers 16 residues. CDR1 is LNHDA and CDR2 is SQIVND in the germline V gene (reference sequence). Trimming took 3 bases from V and 2 from J, leaving 15 bases between them. The CDR3 DNA is TGTGCCAGTAGTATGAGCGGGCTAGTTGTCACAGATACGCAGTATTTT. This codes for CASSMSGLVVTDTQYF. Full variable domain (missing parts from reference TRBV19 and TRBJ2-3): DGGITQSPKYLFRKEGQNVTLSCEQNLNHDAMYWYRQDPGQGLRLIYYSQIVNDFQKGDIAEGYSVSREKKESFPLTVTSAQKNPTAFYLCASSMSGLVVTDTQYFGPGTRLTVL.

The V gene is TRBV7-3, the J gene TRBJ2-7; 10 bases fit TRBD2. Germline values: CDR1 SGHTA, CDR2 FQGTGA. The CDR3 extends over 15 amino acids. V shed 5 bases and J 0 bases; nucleotides not matched to a gene: 4. The CDR3, as DNA: TGTGCCAGCAGCCGGACTAGCGGAAGCTCCTACGAGCAGTACTTC. Its protein product is CASSRTSGSSYEQYF.